This T cell receptor (beta chain) was captured by sequencing in a study of monozygotic twins with inflammatory bowel disease. Study results and caveats: Patients with IBD had less TCRbeta diversity (inverse Simpson) than their healthy co-twins.

Worth noting for this clonotype: The antigen remains undetermined.

cDNA synthesis was performed in eight separate reactions for each sample. Each UMI harboured a 6-nucleotide sample barcode and was appended via template switching. TCRdb re-called the 5' RACE reads and shows each CDR3 protein once, DNA omitted. The sample table includes 400,000 to 500,000 distinct CDR3 sequences. Germline V gene data show CDR1 as LGHDT and CDR2 as YNNKEL (reference sequence). The CDR3 spans 19 residues. The V gene is TRBV3-1, the J gene TRBJ2-3; TCRdb's D call of TRBD1 is untestable without DNA. The clonotype originates from a human donor with ulcerative colitis or Crohn's disease, or a healthy co-twin of an affected twin (not recorded which). The source material was blood. CDR3 sequence: CASSQLAPGIRRYTDTQYF.